At least ten counts were recorded for the clone carrying this T cell receptor beta chain. Its cognate antigen is unknown. Unique molecular identifiers were attached to individual cDNA molecules within the library. TCRdb passed the RACE reads through MiXCR, listing each CDR3 protein once. Among more than 70,000 distinct CDR3 sequences listed, roughly a tenth were seen once. This specimen comes from a study of human T cells and chemical hapten exposure. Study-level information: Diphenylcyclopropenone was administered weekly to the scalp of patients throughout the roughly 22-week study.

Germline V gives CDR1 MDHEN, CDR2 SYDVKM. The V end lost 7 bases, the J end lost 7 bases, and 19 bases lay between the germline ends. The CDR3 is made up of 14 amino acids. Study outcomes and limitations: Positive correlation was observed between PT1 expanded TCR counts and patch test score. DPC sensitization did not alter TCRs above 1 in 1000 frequency.

Time point specified: patch test 3, about 24 weeks after DPC sensitization. The treatment denotes: therapeutic diphenylcyclopropenone sensitization with weekly scalp DPC. The sample in question was whole blood, obtained in connection with sensitization to the hapten diphenylcyclopropenone (DPC). The rearrangement links TRBV28 to TRBJ1-2; the D gene is possibly TRBD1 (5 bases). This clonotype was sampled from a woman aged 25 to 45 with alopecia areata. Some clones in this sample may be carry-over from other donors' samples. DNA for the CDR3: TGTGCCAGCACCATCACGCCAGGGAGATCTGGCTACACCTTC. It yields the protein CASTITPGRSGYTF.